This TCR beta chain was captured in a study of Ad26.COV2.S vaccination and SARS-CoV-2 variants. The repertoire was sequenced with immunoSEQ multiplex PCR; TCRdb's copy has only in-frame clones and lacks some. The data show roughly 400,000 clones, about 90% seen once. Indicated treatment: approximately 18 received Ad26.COV2.S at low or high dose, single or two shots; roughly 5 received placebo; per-sample allocation not given. Day 63 after the first injection of vaccine or placebo was the sampling time. Participants' vaccine, an Ad26 vector, delivered Wuhan-strain SARS-CoV-2 spike. This clonotype was sampled from a person aged 18-60 years who received the Ad26.COV2.S COVID-19 vaccine or a placebo. The sequenced sample was peripheral blood, obtained in a trial of Ad26.COV2.S vaccine versus placebo.

The CDR3 DNA is TGTGCCAGCAGCGGCCGGGACAGGGGCCTTGATACGCAGTATTTT. Protein: CASSGRDRGLDTQYF. J is TRBJ2-3 and V is TRBV9; TRBD1 matches 10 bases. The CDR3 sequence is 15 residues long. Germline CDR1 is SGDLS and CDR2 is YYNGEE. V was clipped by 3 bases and J by 6 bases; unmatched bases: 7.